The clone carrying this T cell receptor beta chain has more than one count but fewer than ten. The junction had 4 bases not matched to a gene; V was cut back by 1 base and J by 8 bases. The CDR3 is 13 residues long. Germline V CDR1 and CDR2: DFQATT, SNEGSKA (reference sequence). The data were taken from a study of T cells in Graves' hyperthyroidism and ophthalmopathy. RNA transcripts gave rise to amplified TCR beta CDR3 regions. Primed by the HTBI set, a first-round RT-PCR was run on the TCR CDR3. One entry per CDR3 protein, called by TCRdb with MiXCR from the multiplex PCR reads. This sample yields about 560,000 distinct CDR3 sequences, of which over 15% are seen a single time; about 20% belongs to the top ten.

Sequenced input: blood. V gene TRBV20-1 combines with J gene TRBJ2-1; TRBD1 matches 8 bases. The sequence was collected from a young woman with Graves' hyperthyroidism. As DNA, the CDR3 is TGCAGTGCTAGAGCCGACAGGGGTCATGAGCAGTTCTTC. Protein product: CSARADRGHEQFF.